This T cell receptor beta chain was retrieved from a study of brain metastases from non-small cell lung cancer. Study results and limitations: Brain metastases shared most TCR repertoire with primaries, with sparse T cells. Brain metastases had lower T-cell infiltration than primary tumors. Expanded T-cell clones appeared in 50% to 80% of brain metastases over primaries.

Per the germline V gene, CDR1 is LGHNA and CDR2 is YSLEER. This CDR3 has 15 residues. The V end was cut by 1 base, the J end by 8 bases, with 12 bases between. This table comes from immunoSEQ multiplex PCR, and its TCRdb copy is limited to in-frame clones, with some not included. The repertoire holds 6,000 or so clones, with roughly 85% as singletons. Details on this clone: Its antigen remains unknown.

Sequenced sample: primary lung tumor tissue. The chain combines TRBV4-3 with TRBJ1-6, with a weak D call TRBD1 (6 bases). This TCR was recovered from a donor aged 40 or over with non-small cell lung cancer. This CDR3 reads CASSQVGGLDSPLHF. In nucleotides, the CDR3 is TGCGCCAGCAGCCAAGTTGGGGGGCTGGATTCACCCCTCCACTTT.